This TCR beta chain was observed in a study of blood T cell repertoires in COVID-19. Study at large: Some COVID-19 samples were acute and others convalescent; all came from the United States, Italy and Spain. Sources were T cells, B-cell-depleted T cells, or PBMCs; the material itself was cDNA or gDNA.

Original processing notes: Counts of nucleated cells, estimated from reference gene primer amplification, were obtained. Method: immunoSEQ multiplex PCR; TCRdb's copy keeps in-frame clones and lacks some. From that table come the V and J calls and clone size; the DNA was used to work out D and trimming. The data hold 250,000 to 400,000 clones, with 70% to 90% observed a single time. This CDR3 spans 16 amino acids. V was pared by 2 bases and J by 2 bases, with 8 bases of the junction left unmatched. Germline CDR1 reads SGHRS; CDR2 reads YFSETQ. Patients at the Seattle site were enrolled during active infection and followed longitudinally.

The chain uses TRBV5-1 and TRBJ2-5, with 8 bases that match TRBD2. The source is a woman in her 30s with COVID-19, enrolled during active disease. The sequencing sample was made of peripheral blood. CDR3 in amino acids: CASSFGERGRQETQYF. The CDR3 nucleotides are TGCGCCAGCAGCTTTGGAGAGCGGGGGAGACAAGAGACCCAGTACTTC.